One sample yielded the 14 T cell receptor beta chains listed below, sequenced in a study of T cell responses to AZD1222 COVID-19 vaccine listed by TCRdb under 2021. Libraries were made using the immunoSEQ multiplex PCR assay. In TCRdb, the immuneACCESS table is reduced to in-frame sequences with V and J assigned. These tables do not hold every clone; where another copy was compared, an unresolved V gene accounts for under half, and the others remain unexplained. This sample is represented by 90,000 to 150,000 clones; 88% of them were singletons. Together, the top ten hold about 5% of the sample. The sample's time point label, in plain terms: baseline before first vaccination. Sequenced here: peripheral blood, sampled on day 0 of AZD1222 vaccination. These receptors originate from an adult in good health.

The chain is built from TRBV7-9 and TRBJ1-2; 10 positions agree with TRBD1. V lost 5 bases to trimming and J lost 7 bases; unmatched junction nucleotides: 4. This CDR3 region has 13 residues. The germline gives CDR1 SEHNR, CDR2 FQNEAQ (reference sequence). As DNA, the CDR3 is TGTGCCAGCAGCCAAGGGACAGGGGCTGGCTACACCTTC. Protein product: CASSQGTGAGYTF.

V usage is TRBV19 and J usage is TRBJ1-6; 8 positions agree with TRBD1. V shed 5 bases and J 9 bases; nucleotides not matched to a gene: 6. Germline CDR1 reads LNHDA; CDR2 reads SQIVND (reference sequence). The CDR3 runs 14 residues. CDR3 region: CASSPGQEVSPLHF. The CDR3 DNA is TGTGCCAGTAGTCCGGGACAGGAGGTTTCACCCCTCCACTTT. Full variable domain (remainder filled in from reference TRBV19 and TRBJ1-6): DGGITQSPKYLFRKEGQNVTLSCEQNLNHDAMYWYRQDPGQGLRLIYYSQIVNDFQKGDIAEGYSVSREKKESFPLTVTSAQKNPTAFYLCASSPGQEVSPLHFGNGTRLTVT.

V and J are TRBV5-1 and TRBJ1-1; D not certain. With 0 bases removed from V and 0 bases from J, the gap between germline ends came to 9 bases. The CDR3 has 15 residues. Germline values: CDR1 SGHRS, CDR2 YFSETQ. The CDR3 nucleotides are TGCGCCAGCAGCTTGGCAGTCGGACTGAACACTGAAGCTTTCTTT. Residues: CASSLAVGLNTEAFF.

The gene calls are TRBV6-5 and TRBJ2-7; 7 positions match TRBD1. The CDR3 is 14 residues long. V lost 7 bases to trimming and J lost 1 base; unmatched junction nucleotides: 7. Per germline, CDR1 MNHEY and CDR2 SVGAGI. The CDR3 coding sequence is TGTGCCAGCACCTTGCCAGGGGGTTCCTACGAGCAGTACTTC. This sequence encodes CASTLPGGSYEQYF.

The V and J genes are TRBV7-7 and TRBJ2-2; D is ambiguous. V lost 8 bases and J lost 1, with 14 bases in between. The CDR3 is 15 amino acids. The germline gives CDR1 SSHAT, CDR2 FNYEAQ (reference sequence). The CDR3 DNA reads TGTGCCAGCGGTCAGTCGGCACTGAACACCGGGGAGCTGTTTTTT. The encoded protein is CASGQSALNTGELFF.

The CDR3 loop reads CASSLQDRQGETQYF. The CDR3 nucleotides read TGTGCCAGCAGCTTACAGGACAGGCAGGGCGAGACCCAGTACTTC. The rearrangement links TRBV7-2 to TRBJ2-5; 7 bases map to TRBD1. The CDR3 contains 15 residues. CDR1 is SGHTA, CDR2 FQGNSA, per germline. The V gene end was trimmed by 2 bases and the J gene end by 5 bases; junction bases not matched to a gene: 8.

The rearrangement links TRBV19 to TRBJ2-5; 11 bases line up with TRBD2. In germline, CDR1 is LNHDA, CDR2 SQIVND (reference sequence). J gave up 5 bases and V 5 bases, and 10 bases lay outside the gene matches. CDR3 size: 16 residues. The chain's CDR3 is CASSSTSGGLGETQYF. For the CDR3, the DNA is TGTGCCAGTAGTTCTACTAGCGGGGGACTGGGGGAGACCCAGTACTTC.

The chain carries TRBV6-2 or TRBV6-3 and TRBJ2-1, with 7 bases lining up with TRBD1. The CDR3 length is 14 residues. The V gene's germline CDR1 is MNHEY and CDR2 SVGEGT. V shed 2 bases, J shed 6 bases, and the junction held 4 bases outside the gene matches. The CDR3 DNA sequence: TGTGCCAGCAGTTACGGGGGACAGCCCAATGAGCAGTTCTTC. It codes for CASSYGGQPNEQFF.

This chain links TRBV10-3 with TRBJ2-6; 7 nucleotides align to TRBD1. There are 16 residues in the CDR3. V shed 3 bases and J 4 bases; nucleotides not matched to a gene: 6. CDR1 is ENHRY and CDR2 is SYGVKD in the germline V gene. CDR3 region: CAISDGKGAGANVLTF. In nucleotides, the CDR3 is TGTGCCATCAGTGATGGTAAGGGGGCAGGGGCCAACGTCCTGACTTTC.

This clone was seen more than once but under ten times. The chain has TRBV5-4 and TRBJ1-6, with 8 positions matching TRBD1. Trimming cost V 4 bases and J 5 bases; bases outside gene matches: 8. The CDR3 consists of 16 residues. Per the germline V gene, CDR1 is SGHNT and CDR2 is YYREEE (reference sequence). CDR3 sequence reads: CASSALDRGNNSPLHF. The CDR3 DNA reads as TGTGCCAGCAGCGCTCTAGACAGGGGCAATAATTCACCCCTCCACTTT.

The chain employs TRBV2 and TRBJ2-4, with unresolved D. The CDR3 totals 14 residues. Germline values: CDR1 SNHLY, CDR2 FYNNEI. Trimming removed 6 bases from V and 0 bases from J, with 9 bases in between. DNA for the CDR3: TGTGCCAGCAGCACAAACCTAGCCAAAAACATTCAGTACTTC. It specifies CASSTNLAKNIQYF.

The V gene is TRBV19, the J gene TRBJ1-1; D unresolved. The CDR3 covers 14 residues. V was clipped by 0 bases and J by 1 base, with 6 bases between them. CDR1 is LNHDA and CDR2 is SQIVND in the germline V gene (reference sequence). CDR3 loop: CASSIDAGNTEAFF. For the CDR3, the DNA is TGTGCCAGTAGTATAGACGCAGGGAACACTGAAGCTTTCTTT.

This rearrangement joins TRBV11-2 to TRBJ1-6, with D perhaps matching TRBD1 (6 bases). This CDR3 region has 14 residues. In germline, CDR1 is SGHAT, CDR2 FQNNGV. The ends were cut back, 1 base at V and 7 bases at J, with 8 bases in the middle. The chain's CDR3 is CASSLAGGNSPLHF. CDR3 DNA sequence: TGTGCCAGCAGCTTAGCCGGGGGCAATTCACCCCTCCACTTT.

The V call is TRBV27, the J call TRBJ2-5, with 10 bases fitting TRBD1. CDR3 length equals 15 residues. V was clipped by 5 bases and J by 5 bases; unmatched bases: 8. The germline gives CDR1 MNHEY, CDR2 SMNVEV (reference sequence). CDR3: CASSQSDRGHETQYF. In nucleotides, the CDR3 is TGTGCCAGCAGTCAGTCCGACAGGGGGCACGAGACCCAGTACTTC.